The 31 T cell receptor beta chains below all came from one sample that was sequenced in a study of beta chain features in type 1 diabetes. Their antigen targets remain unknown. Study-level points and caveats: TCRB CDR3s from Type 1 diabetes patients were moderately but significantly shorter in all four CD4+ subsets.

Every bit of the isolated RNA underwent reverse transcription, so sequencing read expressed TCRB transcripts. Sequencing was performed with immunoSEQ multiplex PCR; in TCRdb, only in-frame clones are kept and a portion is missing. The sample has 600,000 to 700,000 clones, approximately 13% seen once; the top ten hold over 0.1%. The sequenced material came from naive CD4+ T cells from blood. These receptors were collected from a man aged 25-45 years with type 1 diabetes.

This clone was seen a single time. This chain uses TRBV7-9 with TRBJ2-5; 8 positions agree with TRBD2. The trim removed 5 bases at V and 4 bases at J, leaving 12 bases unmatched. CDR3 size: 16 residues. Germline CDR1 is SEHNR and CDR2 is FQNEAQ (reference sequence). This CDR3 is CASSPELAGFGETQYF. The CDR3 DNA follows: TGTGCCAGCAGCCCAGAATTAGCGGGGTTCGGAGAGACCCAGTACTTC.

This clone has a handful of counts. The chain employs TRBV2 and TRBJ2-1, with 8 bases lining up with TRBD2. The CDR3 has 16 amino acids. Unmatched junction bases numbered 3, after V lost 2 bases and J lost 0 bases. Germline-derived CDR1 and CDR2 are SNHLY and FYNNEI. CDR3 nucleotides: TGTGCCAGCAGTGAATCCGGACTAGCCTCCTACAATGAGCAGTTCTTC. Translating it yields CASSESGLASYNEQFF.

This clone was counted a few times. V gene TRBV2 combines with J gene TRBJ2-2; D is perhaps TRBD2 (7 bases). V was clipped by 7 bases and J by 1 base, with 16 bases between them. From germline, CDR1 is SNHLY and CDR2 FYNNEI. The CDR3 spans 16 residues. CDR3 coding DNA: TGTGCCAGCACAGGCGGGGGCGGTAGGAACACCGGGGAGCTGTTTTTT. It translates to CASTGGGGRNTGELFF.

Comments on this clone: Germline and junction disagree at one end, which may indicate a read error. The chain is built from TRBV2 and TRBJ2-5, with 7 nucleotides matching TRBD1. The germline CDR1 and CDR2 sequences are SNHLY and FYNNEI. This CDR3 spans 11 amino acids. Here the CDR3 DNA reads TGTGCCAGCAGTATAGACAGGGACCAGGACTTC. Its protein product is CASSIDRDQDF. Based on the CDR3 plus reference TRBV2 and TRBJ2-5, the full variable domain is EPEVTQTPSHQVTQMGQEVILRCVPISNHLYFYWYRQILGQKVEFLVSFYNNEISEKSEIFDDQFSVERPDGSNFTLKIRSTKLEDSAMYFCASSIDRDQDFGPGTRLLVL.

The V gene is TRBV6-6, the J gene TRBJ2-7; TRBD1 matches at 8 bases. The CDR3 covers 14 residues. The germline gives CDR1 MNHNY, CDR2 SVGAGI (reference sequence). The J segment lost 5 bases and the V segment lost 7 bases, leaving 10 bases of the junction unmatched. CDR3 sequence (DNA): TGTGCCAGCACTCTGGGGACAGGTAACCACGAGCAGTACTTC. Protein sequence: CASTLGTGNHEQYF.

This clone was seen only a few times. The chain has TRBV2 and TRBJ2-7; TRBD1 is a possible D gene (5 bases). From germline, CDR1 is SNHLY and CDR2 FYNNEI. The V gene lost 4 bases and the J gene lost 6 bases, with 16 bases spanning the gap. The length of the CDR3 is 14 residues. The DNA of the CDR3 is TGTGCCAGCAGTGGGCAGGGCTTAACTGGCGAGCAGTACTTC. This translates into CASSGQGLTGEQYF.

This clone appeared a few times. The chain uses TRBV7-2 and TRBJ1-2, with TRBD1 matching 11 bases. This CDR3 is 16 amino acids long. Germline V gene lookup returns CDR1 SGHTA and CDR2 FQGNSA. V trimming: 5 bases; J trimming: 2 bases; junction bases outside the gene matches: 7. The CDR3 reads CASSVGQGAFNYGYTF. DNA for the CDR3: TGTGCCAGCAGCGTAGGACAGGGGGCCTTCAACTATGGCTACACCTTC.

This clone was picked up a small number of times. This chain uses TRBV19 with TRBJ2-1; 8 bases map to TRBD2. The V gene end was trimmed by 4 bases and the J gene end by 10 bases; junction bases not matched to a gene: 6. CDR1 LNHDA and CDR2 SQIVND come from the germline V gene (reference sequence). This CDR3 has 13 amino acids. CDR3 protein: CASSNRLAWEQFF. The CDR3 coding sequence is TGTGCCAGTAGTAACAGACTAGCGTGGGAGCAGTTCTTC.

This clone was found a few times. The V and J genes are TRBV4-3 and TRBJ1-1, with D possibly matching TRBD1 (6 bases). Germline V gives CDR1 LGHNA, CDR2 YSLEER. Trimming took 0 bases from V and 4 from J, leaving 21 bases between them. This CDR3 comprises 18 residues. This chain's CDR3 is CASSQDLAPQGMSTEAFF. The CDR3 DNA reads TGCGCCAGCAGCCAAGATCTGGCCCCCCAGGGGATGAGCACTGAAGCTTTCTTT.

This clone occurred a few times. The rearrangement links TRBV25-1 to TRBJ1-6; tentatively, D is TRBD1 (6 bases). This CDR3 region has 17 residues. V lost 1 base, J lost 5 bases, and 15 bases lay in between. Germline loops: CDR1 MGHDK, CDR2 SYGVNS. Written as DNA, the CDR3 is TGTGCCAGCAGTGAATGGTTGGGCAGGGGAAATAATTCACCCCTCCACTTT. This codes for CASSEWLGRGNNSPLHF.

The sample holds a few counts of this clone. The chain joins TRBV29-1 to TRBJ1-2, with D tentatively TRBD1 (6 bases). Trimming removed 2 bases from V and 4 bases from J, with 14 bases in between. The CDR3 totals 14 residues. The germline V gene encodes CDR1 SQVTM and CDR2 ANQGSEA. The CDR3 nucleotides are TGCAGCGTTGAATCACAGGGATTCATCTATGGCTACACCTTC. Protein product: CSVESQGFIYGYTF.

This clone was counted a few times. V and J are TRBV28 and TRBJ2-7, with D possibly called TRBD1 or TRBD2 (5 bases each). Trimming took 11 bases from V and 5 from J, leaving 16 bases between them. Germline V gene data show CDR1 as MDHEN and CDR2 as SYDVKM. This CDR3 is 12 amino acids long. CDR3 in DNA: TGTGCCGGAGGAGCAGCAGGGAACGAGCAGTACTTC. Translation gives CAGGAAGNEQYF.

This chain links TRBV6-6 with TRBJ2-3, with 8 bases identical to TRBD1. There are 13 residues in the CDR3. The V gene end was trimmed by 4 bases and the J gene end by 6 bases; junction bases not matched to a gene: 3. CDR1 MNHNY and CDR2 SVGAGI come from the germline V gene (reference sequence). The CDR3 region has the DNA TGTGCCAGCAGTTGGACAGGGATTGATACGCAGTATTTT. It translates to CASSWTGIDTQYF.

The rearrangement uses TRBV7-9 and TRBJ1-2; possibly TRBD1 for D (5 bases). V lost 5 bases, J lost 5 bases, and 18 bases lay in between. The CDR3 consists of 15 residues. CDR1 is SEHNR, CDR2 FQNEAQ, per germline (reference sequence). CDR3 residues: CASSRLGFGGYGYTF. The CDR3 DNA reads TGTGCCAGCAGCCGTTTGGGGTTCGGGGGATATGGCTACACCTTC.

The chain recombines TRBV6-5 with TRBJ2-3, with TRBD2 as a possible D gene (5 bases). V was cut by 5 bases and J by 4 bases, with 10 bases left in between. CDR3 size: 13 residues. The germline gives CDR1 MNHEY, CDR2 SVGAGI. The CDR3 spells CASSISGSDTQYF. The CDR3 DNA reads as TGTGCCAGCAGTATAAGCGGATCAGATACGCAGTATTTT.

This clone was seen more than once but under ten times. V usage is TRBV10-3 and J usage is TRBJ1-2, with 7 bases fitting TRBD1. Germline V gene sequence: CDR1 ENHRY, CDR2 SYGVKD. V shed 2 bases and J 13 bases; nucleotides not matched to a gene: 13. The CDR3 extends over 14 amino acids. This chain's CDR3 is CAISEGQAVGGLTF. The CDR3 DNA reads TGTGCCATCAGTGAGGGACAGGCGGTAGGAGGACTCACCTTC.

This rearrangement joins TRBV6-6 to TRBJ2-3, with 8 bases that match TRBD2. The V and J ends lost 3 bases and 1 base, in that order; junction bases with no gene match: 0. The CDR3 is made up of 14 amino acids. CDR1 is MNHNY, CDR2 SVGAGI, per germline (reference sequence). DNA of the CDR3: TGTGCCAGCAGTTATAGCGGGGGCACAGATACGCAGTATTTT. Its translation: CASSYSGGTDTQYF.

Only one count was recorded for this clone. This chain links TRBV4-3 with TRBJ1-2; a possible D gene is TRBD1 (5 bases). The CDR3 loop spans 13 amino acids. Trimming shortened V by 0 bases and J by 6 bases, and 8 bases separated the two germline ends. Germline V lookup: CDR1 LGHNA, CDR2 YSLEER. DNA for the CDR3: TGCGCCAGCAGCCAAGATCGGGGGAATGGCTACACCTTC. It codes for CASSQDRGNGYTF.

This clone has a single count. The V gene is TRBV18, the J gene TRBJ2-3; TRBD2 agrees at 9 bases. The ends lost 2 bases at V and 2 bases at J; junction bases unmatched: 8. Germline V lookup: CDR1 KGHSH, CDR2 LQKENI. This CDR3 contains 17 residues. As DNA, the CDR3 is TGTGCCAGCTCACCAATGGGACTAGCCTTTTCCACAGATACGCAGTATTTT. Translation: CASSPMGLAFSTDTQYF.

As DNA, the CDR3 is TGTGCCAGCAGGGCAACTAGCGGGGGGTCCTACGAGCAGTACTTC. As protein: CASRATSGGSYEQYF. This chain joins TRBV28 and TRBJ2-7; 12 bases align to TRBD2. Germline trimming cut 6 bases from V and 1 base from J; bases unmatched to any gene: 4. The CDR3 contains 15 residues. Germline CDR1 is MDHEN and CDR2 is SYDVKM.

As DNA, the CDR3 is TGTGCCAGCAGTGACGTCACCTTGCGTGGACAGGGAGGCTCCTACGAGCAGTACTTC. Translating it yields CASSDVTLRGQGGSYEQYF. The rearrangement links TRBV2 to TRBJ2-7; 8 bases are shared with TRBD1. Germline-derived CDR1 and CDR2 are SNHLY and FYNNEI. The CDR3 sequence is 19 residues long. J was trimmed by 0 bases and V by 3 bases; bases with no gene match: 16.

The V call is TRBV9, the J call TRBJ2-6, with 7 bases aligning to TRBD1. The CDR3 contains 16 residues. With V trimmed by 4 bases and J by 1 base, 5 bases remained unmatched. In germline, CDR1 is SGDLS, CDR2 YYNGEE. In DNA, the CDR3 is TGTGCCAGCAGCCCGGAGACAGGGTCTGGGGCCAACGTCCTGACTTTC. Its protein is CASSPETGSGANVLTF.

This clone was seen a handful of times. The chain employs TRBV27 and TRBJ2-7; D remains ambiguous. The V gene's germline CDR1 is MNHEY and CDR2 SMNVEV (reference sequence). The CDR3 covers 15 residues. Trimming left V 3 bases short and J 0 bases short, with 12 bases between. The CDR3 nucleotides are TGTGCCAGCAGTTTTTCGGACCGGAGCTCCTACGAGCAGTACTTC. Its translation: CASSFSDRSSYEQYF.

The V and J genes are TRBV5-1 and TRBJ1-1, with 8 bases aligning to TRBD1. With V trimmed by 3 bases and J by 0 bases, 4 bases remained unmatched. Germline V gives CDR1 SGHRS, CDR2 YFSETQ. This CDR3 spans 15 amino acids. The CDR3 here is CASSSGGALNTEAFF. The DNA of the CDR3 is TGCGCCAGCAGCTCAGGGGGCGCCTTGAACACTGAAGCTTTCTTT.

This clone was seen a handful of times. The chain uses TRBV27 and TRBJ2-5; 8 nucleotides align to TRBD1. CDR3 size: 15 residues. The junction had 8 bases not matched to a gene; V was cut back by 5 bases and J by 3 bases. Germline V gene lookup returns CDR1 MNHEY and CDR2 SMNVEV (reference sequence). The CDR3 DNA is TGTGCCAGCAGTCCGGGGACAGGCTGGGAAGAGACCCAGTACTTC. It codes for CASSPGTGWEETQYF.

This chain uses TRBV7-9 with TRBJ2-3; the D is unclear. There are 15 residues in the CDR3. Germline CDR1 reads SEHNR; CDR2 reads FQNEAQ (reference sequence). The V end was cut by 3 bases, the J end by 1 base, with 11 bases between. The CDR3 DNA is TGTGCCAGCAGCTTTGGCCTACCTGGCACAGATACGCAGTATTTT. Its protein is CASSFGLPGTDTQYF.

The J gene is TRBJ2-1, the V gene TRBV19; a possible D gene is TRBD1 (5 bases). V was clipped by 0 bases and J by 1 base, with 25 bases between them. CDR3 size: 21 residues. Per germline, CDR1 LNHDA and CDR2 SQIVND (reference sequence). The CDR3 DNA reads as TGTGCCAGTAGTATAGATCGAAGGGGCCCGCCTCGGTTTGGGTCCTACAATGAGCAGTTCTTC. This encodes CASSIDRRGPPRFGSYNEQFF. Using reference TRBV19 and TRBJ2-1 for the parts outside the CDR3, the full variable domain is DGGITQSPKYLFRKEGQNVTLSCEQNLNHDAMYWYRQDPGQGLRLIYYSQIVNDFQKGDIAEGYSVSREKKESFPLTVTSAQKNPTAFYLCASSIDRRGPPRFGSYNEQFFGPGTRLTVL.

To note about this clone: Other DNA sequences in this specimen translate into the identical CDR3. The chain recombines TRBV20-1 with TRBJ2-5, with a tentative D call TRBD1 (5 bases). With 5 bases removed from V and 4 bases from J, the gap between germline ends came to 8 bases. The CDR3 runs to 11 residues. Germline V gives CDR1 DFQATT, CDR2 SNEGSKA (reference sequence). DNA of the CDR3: TGCAGTGCTCCTAGGGGAGAGACCCAGTACTTC. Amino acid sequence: CSAPRGETQYF.

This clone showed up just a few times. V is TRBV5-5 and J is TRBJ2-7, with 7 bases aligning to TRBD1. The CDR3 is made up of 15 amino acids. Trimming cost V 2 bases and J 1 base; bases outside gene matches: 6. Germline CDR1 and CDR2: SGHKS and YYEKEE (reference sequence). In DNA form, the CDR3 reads TGTGCCAGCAGCTTATCCGGGACAGCTTCCTACGAGCAGTACTTC. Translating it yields CASSLSGTASYEQYF. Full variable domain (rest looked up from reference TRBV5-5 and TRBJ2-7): DAGVTQSPTHLIKTRGQQVTLRCSPISGHKSVSWYQQVLGQGPQFIFQYYEKEERGRGNFPDRFSARQFPNYSSELNVNALLLGDSALYLCASSLSGTASYEQYFGPGTRLTVT.

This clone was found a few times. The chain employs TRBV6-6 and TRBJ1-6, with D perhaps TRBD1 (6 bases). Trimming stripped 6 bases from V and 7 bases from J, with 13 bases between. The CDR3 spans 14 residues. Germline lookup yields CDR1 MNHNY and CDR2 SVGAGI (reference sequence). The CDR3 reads CASRRGEGNSPLHF. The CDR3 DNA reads TGTGCCAGCAGGAGGGGGGAGGGAAATTCACCCCTCCACTTT.

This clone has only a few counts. The CDR3 reads CASSLAQGAGANVLTF. The CDR3 DNA follows: TGTGCCAGCAGCTTAGCTCAGGGCGCTGGGGCCAACGTCCTGACTTTC. This sequence joins TRBV7-6 and TRBJ2-6; D perhaps matches TRBD1 (5 bases). The V end lost 0 bases, the J end lost 2 bases, and 8 bases lay between the germline ends. This CDR3 has 16 residues. CDR1 and CDR2 from the germline V gene are SGHVS and FNYEAQ.